This passage covers 9 T cell receptor beta chains from one sample sequenced in a study of cytomegalovirus exposure and HLA in healthy donors. Primers included in the PCR were 60 Vbeta and 13 Jbeta primers. Here immunoSEQ multiplex PCR was the method, and the copy in TCRdb shows in-frame clones only, minus some. In total, the table holds about 130,000 clones. Sequencing was done on a sample of PBMCs. These receptors came from a man in his forties or fifties in good health and CMV-seronegative.

The chain recombines TRBV6-5 with TRBJ2-7; TRBD2 aligns across 12 bases. The CDR3 is 15 amino acids. Germline V gene lookup returns CDR1 MNHEY and CDR2 SVGAGI. V was clipped by 4 bases and J by 4 bases; unmatched bases: 5. The CDR3 DNA reads as TGTGCCAGCAGTTCAGGACTAGCGGGGCCTTACGAGCAGTACTTC. Encoded protein: CASSSGLAGPYEQYF.

The J gene is TRBJ1-2, the V gene TRBV4-1; D is uncertain. This CDR3 has 14 residues. V was trimmed by 1 base and J by 0 bases, leaving 6 bases between them. Germline values: CDR1 MGHRA, CDR2 YSYEKL. Written as DNA, the CDR3 is TGCGCCAGCAGCCAAGGAACAGCTAACTATGGCTACACCTTC. Translating it yields CASSQGTANYGYTF.

The chain joins TRBV18 to TRBJ2-7; TRBD1 might be the D (6 bases). This CDR3 comprises 14 residues. Germline CDR1 is KGHSH and CDR2 is LQKENI. The germline V and J ends were trimmed by 3 bases and 5 bases, with 14 bases remaining between them. The CDR3 spells CASSPFMGADEQYF. The CDR3, as DNA: TGTGCCAGCTCACCCTTTATGGGGGCGGACGAGCAGTACTTC.

V is TRBV19 and J is TRBJ1-1; D unclear. Per the germline V gene, CDR1 is LNHDA and CDR2 is SQIVND (reference sequence). The CDR3 totals 14 residues. The V end was cut by 6 bases, the J end by 4 bases, with 15 bases between. This CDR3 is CASRTRGFATEAFF. The DNA of the CDR3 is TGTGCCAGTAGGACACGGGGTTTTGCCACTGAAGCTTTCTTT.

The V call is TRBV5-4, the J call TRBJ1-6, with a possible D match to TRBD1 (6 bases). Trimming removed 4 bases at V and 2 bases at J, with 19 bases between. The V gene's germline CDR1 is SGHNT and CDR2 YYREEE (reference sequence). The CDR3 runs 18 residues. The DNA for the CDR3 is TGTGCCAGCAGCAAGGATCCGGGACAATCGACCTATAATTCACCCCTCCACTTT. Its protein is CASSKDPGQSTYNSPLHF. Based on the CDR3 plus reference TRBV5-4 and TRBJ1-6, the full variable domain is ETGVTQSPTHLIKTRGQQVTLRCSSQSGHNTVSWYQQALGQGPQFIFQYYREEENGRGNFPPRFSGLQFPNYSSELNVNALELDDSALYLCASSKDPGQSTYNSPLHFGNGTRLTVT.

The chain carries TRBV6-1 and TRBJ1-5; the D is unclear. Looked up from germline, CDR1 is MNHNS and CDR2 is SASEGT. V lost 4 bases and J 7 bases, leaving 11 bases between the germline ends. The CDR3 sequence is 13 residues long. As DNA, the CDR3 is TGTGCCAGCAGTGGGAGGACCATGCAGCCCCAGCATTTT. Its translation: CASSGRTMQPQHF.

The rearrangement uses TRBV6-5 and TRBJ2-3, with D perhaps matching TRBD2 (5 bases). Germline V gives CDR1 MNHEY, CDR2 SVGAGI. The ends were cut back, 6 bases at V and 3 bases at J, with 16 bases in the middle. This CDR3 comprises 15 residues. CDR3 amino acids: CASSPGSGRTDTQYF. DNA of the CDR3: TGTGCCAGCAGCCCAGGTAGTGGGAGAACAGATACGCAGTATTTT.

The V gene is TRBV15, the J gene TRBJ2-5; weak D call: TRBD2 (6 bases). This CDR3 is 14 amino acids long. V lost 0 bases and J lost 3, with 8 bases in between. Per the germline V gene, CDR1 is LNHNV and CDR2 is YYDKDF (reference sequence). DNA of the CDR3: TGTGCCACCAGCAGAGACTTAGCGGAAGAGACCCAGTACTTC. Protein: CATSRDLAEETQYF.

The V and J genes are TRBV27 and TRBJ1-1; 7 bases agree with TRBD1. Germline values: CDR1 MNHEY, CDR2 SMNVEV (reference sequence). CDR3 size: 13 residues. The junction had 11 bases not matched to a gene; V was cut back by 5 bases and J by 11 bases. This CDR3 reads CASSPSGTVGAFF. The CDR3 DNA reads as TGTGCCAGCAGTCCCTCCGGGACAGTTGGGGCTTTCTTT.